The 27 T cell receptor beta chains below come from one sample, sequenced in a study of T cell repertoires in cytomegalovirus infection. TCRdb used MiXCR to reprocess the reads, holding one entry per CDR3 protein. Among some 700,000 distinct CDR3 sequences listed, less than 40% were seen once. Sample: PBMCs. The receptors were sampled from a human donor in good health (CMV status not recorded). Some clones in this sample may be carry-over from other donors' samples.

The chain joins TRBV7-2 to TRBJ1-5; possibly TRBD1 for D (6 bases). Trimming pared 1 base from V and 3 bases from J, leaving 13 bases between. This CDR3 has 16 amino acids. Germline V gene lookup returns CDR1 SGHTA and CDR2 FQGNSA. The CDR3 sequence is CASSLVGGQTNQPQHF. CDR3 DNA sequence: TGTGCCAGCAGCTTAGTGGGCGGACAGACCAATCAGCCCCAGCATTTT.

This chain connects TRBV28 to TRBJ2-7; possibly TRBD1 for D (6 bases). V lost 3 bases to trimming and J lost 3 bases, with 12 bases between them. The CDR3 runs 14 residues. Germline-derived CDR1 and CDR2 are MDHEN and SYDVKM. The CDR3 region has the DNA TGTGCCAGCAGTTTTGCAGGGGCCCGCTACGAGCAGTACTTC. This gives the protein CASSFAGARYEQYF. Full variable domain (rest looked up from reference TRBV28 and TRBJ2-7): DVKVTQSSRYLVKRTGEKVFLECVQDMDHENMFWYRQDPGLGLRLIYFSYDVKMKEKGDIPEGYSVSREKKERFSLILESASTNQTSMYLCASSFAGARYEQYFGPGTRLTVT.

This chain uses TRBV19 with TRBJ2-2; TRBD1 matches at 10 bases. The V and J ends lost 5 bases and 2 bases, in that order; junction bases with no gene match: 5. CDR3 length: 16 residues. The germline gives CDR1 LNHDA, CDR2 SQIVND (reference sequence). The CDR3 protein is CASSPRDRGNTGELFF. The CDR3 nucleotides read TGTGCCAGTAGTCCCCGGGACAGGGGTAACACCGGGGAGCTGTTTTTT.

This chain links TRBV5-1 with TRBJ2-2, with D tentatively TRBD1 (6 bases). Trimming removed 2 bases at V and 5 bases at J, with 10 bases between. Germline CDR1 SGHRS, CDR2 YFSETQ. This CDR3 has 14 residues. The CDR3 DNA reads TGCGCCAGCAGCTTCTACAGGGAAACCGGGGAGCTGTTTTTT. Translated: CASSFYRETGELFF.

The chain recombines TRBV7-9 with TRBJ1-4; no clear D. The length of the CDR3 is 12 residues. Per germline, CDR1 SEHNR and CDR2 FQNEAQ (reference sequence). V was pared by 1 base and J by 13 bases, with 10 bases between. The CDR3 sequence is CASSLGWYGLFF. CDR3 coding DNA: TGTGCCAGCAGCTTAGGCTGGTATGGACTGTTTTTT.

A note on this clonotype: This CDR3 fails to terminate in the conserved phenylalanine or tryptophan, so it likely reflects a read error. The CDR3 region is CAISRGQGLLAGASGELFL. CDR3 nucleotides: TGTGCCATCAGTCGGGGGCAGGGTCTCCTAGCGGGAGCTTCCGGGGAGCTGTTTTTG. V usage is TRBV10-3 and J usage is TRBJ2-2, with TRBD2 matching 10 bases. V lost 5 bases, J lost 6 bases, and 18 bases stayed unmatched. The CDR3 covers 19 residues. The V gene's germline CDR1 is ENHRY and CDR2 SYGVKD.

This clonotype has ten or more counts. The chain couples TRBV7-2 to TRBJ2-2; TRBD2 agrees at 9 bases. Trimming took 4 bases from V and 1 from J; bases not matched to a gene: 4. The CDR3 contains 16 residues. Looked up from germline, CDR1 is SGHTA and CDR2 is FQGNSA. DNA for the CDR3: TGTGCCAGCAGCTCGATAGCGGGGGTGAACACCGGGGAGCTGTTTTTT. This encodes CASSSIAGVNTGELFF.

This clonotype occurred many times. The J gene is TRBJ2-5, the V gene TRBV7-6, with D tentatively TRBD1 or TRBD2 (5 bases each). The CDR3 sequence is 14 residues long. The V end was cut by 1 base, the J end by 1 base, with 7 bases between. Germline V lookup: CDR1 SGHVS, CDR2 FNYEAQ. CDR3 amino acids: CASSLGGTQETQYF. CDR3 nucleotide sequence: TGTGCCAGCAGCTTAGGAGGGACCCAAGAGACCCAGTACTTC.

A note on this clonotype: One junction end disagrees with the germline gene, perhaps due to a read error. V gene TRBV28 combines with J gene TRBJ2-1; 7 positions match TRBD1. CDR1 is MDHEN and CDR2 is SYDVKM in the germline V gene. This CDR3 spans 15 amino acids. The CDR3 loop is CASSPQTGRDKEQFF. CDR3 nucleotide sequence: TGTGCCAGCAGTCCTCAGACAGGGCGCGACAAGGAGCAGTTCTTC.

This chain connects TRBV9 to TRBJ2-3; 10 nucleotides align to TRBD1. Trimming cost V 2 bases and J 4 bases; bases outside gene matches: 4. Germline V lookup: CDR1 SGDLS, CDR2 YYNGEE. The CDR3 contains 15 residues. In DNA form, the CDR3 reads TGTGCCAGCAGCGTCGACGGACAGGGGGCAGATACGCAGTATTTT. Its protein product is CASSVDGQGADTQYF.

This clonotype came up a few times. This chain connects TRBV5-1 to TRBJ2-5, with D tentatively TRBD2 (6 bases). V was cut by 4 bases and J by 1 base, with 11 bases left in between. This CDR3 is 14 amino acids long. Germline V gives CDR1 SGHRS, CDR2 YFSETQ. The CDR3 region is CASSPVGGQETQYF. The CDR3 DNA follows: TGCGCCAGCAGCCCGGTCGGGGGCCAAGAGACCCAGTACTTC.

V gene TRBV29-1 combines with J gene TRBJ2-7, with 10 nucleotides matching TRBD1. The CDR3 is 13 residues long. CDR1 is SQVTM and CDR2 is ANQGSEA in the germline V gene. The DNA of the CDR3 is TGCAGTGCACTAAGGACAGGGGGGCGGAAGCAGTACTTC. Amino acid sequence: CSALRTGGRKQYF.

As concerns this clonotype: This CDR3 fails to terminate in the conserved phenylalanine or tryptophan, so it likely reflects a read error. The chain has TRBV7-2 and TRBJ2-4; the D is unclear. Per germline, CDR1 SGHTA and CDR2 FQGNSA. The CDR3 is 15 residues long. Trimming pared 2 bases from V and 0 bases from J, leaving 8 bases between. CDR3 DNA sequence: TGTGCCAGCAGCTTAAGTCAGGTAGCCAAAAACATTCAGTACTAC. Translated, it gives CASSLSQVAKNIQYY.

This clonotype was detected only a few times. The chain uses TRBV28 and TRBJ2-2, with a tentative D call TRBD2 (6 bases). This CDR3 region has 14 residues. Trimming took 6 bases from V and 3 from J, leaving 11 bases between them. Germline CDR1 and CDR2: MDHEN and SYDVKM. CDR3 sequence reads: CASRWDSDTGELFF. The CDR3 coding sequence is TGTGCCAGCAGGTGGGACTCAGACACCGGGGAGCTGTTTTTT.

The V and J genes are TRBV5-6 and TRBJ2-7; TRBD2 aligns across 7 bases. Germline values: CDR1 SGHDT, CDR2 YYEEEE. J lost 6 bases, V lost 4 bases, and 4 bases had no gene match. The CDR3 is 12 residues long. The CDR3, as DNA: TGTGCCAGCAGCACGACTAGCTCCGAGCAGTACTTC. It yields the protein CASSTTSSEQYF.

About this clonotype itself: One junction end does not reproduce the germline sequence, and a read error may be involved. The CDR3 region has the DNA TGTGCCAGCAGTTTAGATCACAGAAAATTCCACTTC. Translated: CASSLDHRKFHF. V is TRBV12-3 or TRBV12-4 and J is TRBJ2-5; D remains ambiguous. This CDR3 has 12 amino acids.

CDR3 region: CASSSGRAGYQETQYF. The DNA of the CDR3 is TGTGCCAGCAGCTCAGGGAGGGCGGGGTACCAAGAGACCCAGTACTTC. The gene calls are TRBV7-9 and TRBJ2-5; 7 bases are a match to TRBD2. This CDR3 contains 16 residues. Per germline, CDR1 SEHNR and CDR2 FQNEAQ (reference sequence). Trimming removed 4 bases from V and 0 bases from J; junction bases left unmatched: 8. Drawing the rest from reference TRBV7-9 and TRBJ2-5, the complete variable domain is DTGVSQNPRHKITKRGQNVTFRCDPISEHNRLYWYRQTLGQGPEFLTYFQNEAQLEKSRLLSDRFSAERPKGSFSTLEIQRTEQGDSAMYLCASSSGRAGYQETQYFGPGTRLLVL.

The chain employs TRBV5-4 and TRBJ2-2; D is unresolved. V shed 8 bases and J shed 6 bases, with 14 bases lying between them. The CDR3 contains 13 residues. Per the germline V gene, CDR1 is SGHNT and CDR2 is YYREEE (reference sequence). CDR3 loop: CASTDSRAGELFF. CDR3 DNA sequence: TGTGCCAGTACCGACTCTCGCGCCGGGGAGCTGTTTTTT. The full variable domain, its missing parts supplied by reference TRBV5-4 and TRBJ2-2, is ETGVTQSPTHLIKTRGQQVTLRCSSQSGHNTVSWYQQALGQGPQFIFQYYREEENGRGNFPPRFSGLQFPNYSSELNVNALELDDSALYLCASTDSRAGELFFGEGSRLTVL.

On this clonotype itself: An end of the junction differs from the germline gene, which may be a read error. The rearrangement uses TRBV28 and TRBJ2-7; TRBD2 agrees at 11 bases. Germline V gene data show CDR1 as MDHEN and CDR2 as SYDVKM. CDR3 length: 16 amino acids. DNA of the CDR3: TGTGCCAGCACCCTGACTAGCGGGGTTCCACTAGGCGCGCAGTCCTTC. Its translation is CASTLTSGVPLGAQSF.

Written as DNA, the CDR3 is TGTGCCAGTCCGGCCAGGTTTGGACAGTCCATGAACACTGAAGCTTTCTTT. Translation gives CASPARFGQSMNTEAFF. The chain uses TRBV28 and TRBJ1-1, with D possibly being TRBD1 (6 bases). The CDR3 length is 17 residues. Trimming pared 9 bases from V and 0 bases from J, leaving 23 bases between. The germline V gene has CDR1 MDHEN and CDR2 SYDVKM.

V gene TRBV6-5 combines with J gene TRBJ2-2; D not resolved. V was trimmed by 2 bases and J by 0 bases, leaving 4 bases between them. Germline V gene data show CDR1 as MNHEY and CDR2 as SVGAGI. This CDR3 spans 14 amino acids. CDR3 sequence: CASSYNTNTGELFF. The CDR3 DNA is TGTGCCAGCAGTTACAACACGAACACCGGGGAGCTGTTTTTT.

This chain connects TRBV5-1 to TRBJ2-3, with 10 bases fitting TRBD1. With V trimmed by 3 bases and J by 2 bases, 6 bases remained unmatched. Germline V gives CDR1 SGHRS, CDR2 YFSETQ. CDR3 length equals 16 residues. The CDR3 nucleotides read TGCGCCAGCAGCTCGGGACAGGGGACCATCACAGATACGCAGTATTTT. Amino acid sequence: CASSSGQGTITDTQYF.

The chain couples TRBV10-2 to TRBJ2-5; TRBD2 matches 9 bases. This CDR3 is 16 amino acids long. Trimming removed 0 bases from V and 4 bases from J; junction bases left unmatched: 6. CDR1 is WSHSY, CDR2 SAAADI, per germline. Here the CDR3 DNA reads TGCGCCAGCAGTGAGTCCTCGGCGGGAGGGTTAGAGACCCAGTACTTC. Translated, it gives CASSESSAGGLETQYF.

This clonotype was observed a handful of times. The V gene is TRBV28, the J gene TRBJ1-6; D unclear. The length of the CDR3 is 16 residues. The ends were cut back, 5 bases at V and 8 bases at J, with 19 bases in the middle. The germline gives CDR1 MDHEN, CDR2 SYDVKM. CDR3 residues: CASSPSTGRGHSPLHF. The DNA for the CDR3 is TGTGCCAGCAGTCCCTCGACGGGCCGAGGGCATTCACCCCTCCACTTT.

This chain links TRBV27 with TRBJ1-2; a possible D gene is TRBD1 (5 bases). The CDR3 consists of 14 residues. V shed 5 bases and J shed 7 bases, with 17 bases lying between them. The germline gives CDR1 MNHEY, CDR2 SMNVEV (reference sequence). Written as DNA, the CDR3 is TGTGCCAGCAGTACTCGGGACTTTCGCCTTGGCTACACCTTC. Its translation is CASSTRDFRLGYTF.

On this clonotype itself: Germline and junction disagree at one end, which may indicate a read error. V and J are TRBV28 and TRBJ2-5, with D possibly matching TRBD2 (6 bases). The CDR3 runs 14 residues. CDR1 is MDHEN and CDR2 is SYDVKM in the germline V gene. The CDR3 coding sequence is TGTGCCAGCAGTCCGGGACTTATCCAAGAGACCCAGTCCTTC. Translation: CASSPGLIQETQSF.

This clonotype was observed a handful of times. The chain uses TRBV6-1 and TRBJ1-3; TRBD1 matches 7 bases. The V gene end was trimmed by 9 bases and the J gene end by 8 bases; junction bases not matched to a gene: 10. CDR1 and CDR2 from the germline V gene are MNHNS and SASEGT. CDR3 length: 13 residues. CDR3 sequence: CASKRQGVDTIYF. The DNA of the CDR3 is TGTGCCAGTAAGAGGCAGGGGGTGGACACCATATATTTT.